The clone carrying this T cell receptor (beta chain) appeared a single time. The antigen remains unidentified. Assay used: immunoSEQ multiplex PCR; TCRdb lists only in-frame clones, some missing. This table has about 54,000 clones, around 80% appearing once. The record originates from a study of vaccination effects on CD4 cells after COVID-19. Study in general: The vaccine given was either BNT162b2 or mRNA-1273, in two doses.

The CDR3 is made up of 17 amino acids. Germline CDR1 is MGHRA and CDR2 is YSYEKL. Trimming shortened V by 1 base and J by 5 bases, and 20 bases separated the two germline ends. Antigen-specific CD4+ T cells were expanded (with viral peptide pools) by the ViraFEST assay ahead of sequencing. The culture ran for approximately 10 days before CD4+ T cells were isolated. Recipients of the vaccine had no prior SARS-CoV-2 infection and negative nucleocapsid antibodies. The sequence derives from a human donor who received a COVID-19 vaccine. The sample was CD4+ T cells from PBMCs cultured with HCoV-229E spike peptides, taken before COVID-19 vaccination. The genes are TRBV4-1 and TRBJ2-5; TRBD2 might be the D (6 bases). This CDR3 reads CASSQGRSVRAGETQYF. The CDR3 bases are TGCGCCAGCAGCCAAGGGCGGTCGGTCAGGGCGGGGGAGACCCAGTACTTC.